Here is one TCR beta chain with its context. Germline assignment: CDR1 SGDLS and CDR2 YYNGEE. This CDR3 has 12 residues. Trimming left V 0 bases short and J 5 bases short, with 5 bases between. The data were obtained in a study of blood T cell repertoires in COVID-19. Authors' data handling: Quantification of nucleated cells was approximated via reference gene primer amplification. Some clones are missing from TCRdb's copy, which holds only in-frame ones; the method was immunoSEQ multiplex PCR. V and J calls and clone size are as listed in that table; D and trimming were resolved from the DNA. The sample yields about 78,000 clones, around nine tenths seen once.

The sequence was obtained from a woman of 80 years or more with acute or convalescent COVID-19. The sample was peripheral blood. This chain connects TRBV9 to TRBJ1-2; D is unresolved. The DNA for the CDR3 is TGTGCCAGCAGCGTAGGGCAGTATGGCTACACCTTC. Its translation: CASSVGQYGYTF.